This is a list of T cell receptor beta chains from one sample in a study of T cells in Graves' hyperthyroidism and ophthalmopathy. TCRdb reprocessed the multiplex PCR reads via MiXCR and lists one record per CDR3 protein. The sample lists some 800,000 distinct CDR3 sequences, roughly 37% occurring once. The specimen was blood. These receptors were collected from a man between 18 and 29 years old with Graves' hyperthyroidism. CDR3s include the opening cysteine and the closing phenylalanine or tryptophan. Each record gives: J gene, clone size, D gene, V gene, CDR3 DNA, CDR3 protein. A D gene is named only where the DNA matches it firmly. Only some rows state a clone size, as once, few, many or a class for expanded clones.

j_gene: TRBJ1-1; abundance: NA; d_gene: NA; v_gene: TRBV4-1; CDR3nt: TGCGCCAGCAGCCAAGAAGCAGGGACTGGCACTGAAGCTTTCTTT; CDR3aa: CASSQEAGTGTEAFF
j_gene: TRBJ2-5; abundance: many; d_gene: NA; v_gene: TRBV20-1; CDR3nt: TGCAGTGCCGACTTGTACCAAGAGACCCAGTACTTC; CDR3aa: CSADLYQETQYF
j_gene: TRBJ1-6; abundance: NA; d_gene: NA; v_gene: TRBV25-1; CDR3nt: TGTGCCAGCAGTGAAGGGGGCTACTCACCCCTCCACTTT; CDR3aa: CASSEGGYSPLHF
j_gene: TRBJ1-4; abundance: many; d_gene: TRBD1; v_gene: TRBV10-3; CDR3nt: TGTGCCATCAGTGAAGGGGACAGGGGTAATGAAAAACTGTTTTTT; CDR3aa: CAISEGDRGNEKLFF
j_gene: TRBJ2-7; abundance: few; d_gene: NA; v_gene: TRBV20-1; CDR3nt: TGCAGTGCTAGAGGACACGGACCCTACGAGCAGTACTTC; CDR3aa: CSARGHGPYEQYF
j_gene: TRBJ1-3; abundance: many; d_gene: NA; v_gene: TRBV10-3; CDR3nt: TGTGCCATCAGTGAGTCTGGGACTTCTGGAAACACCATATATTTT; CDR3aa: CAISESGTSGNTIYF
j_gene: TRBJ2-2; abundance: NA; d_gene: TRBD2; v_gene: TRBV19; CDR3nt: TGTGCCAGTAGTATAGTCACTAGCGGCACCGGGGAGCTGTTTTTT; CDR3aa: CASSIVTSGTGELFF
j_gene: TRBJ2-5; abundance: NA; d_gene: TRBD2; v_gene: TRBV5-4; CDR3nt: TGTGCCAGCAGAAGCGGGAGGCTAGCGGGGGGAGAGACCCAGTACTTC; CDR3aa: CASRSGRLAGGETQYF
j_gene: TRBJ2-5; abundance: many; d_gene: NA; v_gene: TRBV15; CDR3nt: TGTGCCACCAGCAGAGGGGCCCCCACGGAGACCCAGTACTTC; CDR3aa: CATSRGAPTETQYF
j_gene: TRBJ2-7; abundance: once; d_gene: TRBD1; v_gene: TRBV7-2; CDR3nt: TGTGCCAGCAGCTTAGGGGGGTGGGACAGGCAGTACTTC; CDR3aa: CASSLGGWDRQYF
j_gene: TRBJ1-4; abundance: NA; d_gene: NA; v_gene: TRBV6-5; CDR3nt: TGTGCCAGCAGTTATAGTTTGCGGCGGATGAATGAAAAACTGTTTTTT; CDR3aa: CASSYSLRRMNEKLFF
j_gene: TRBJ2-5; abundance: few; d_gene: TRBD1; v_gene: TRBV10-3; CDR3nt: TGTGCCATCAGTGGGGACAGGGGAAAAGAGACCCAGTACTTC; CDR3aa: CAISGDRGKETQYF
j_gene: TRBJ2-7; abundance: NA; d_gene: TRBD2; v_gene: TRBV7-8; CDR3nt: TGTGCCAGCAGCCAAGTTTTGGGTATGAGACTAGCGGGAAACGAGCAGTACTTC; CDR3aa: CASSQVLGMRLAGNEQYF
j_gene: TRBJ1-2; abundance: many; d_gene: TRBD1; v_gene: TRBV5-1; CDR3nt: TGCGCCAGCAGCTTGGAGGGACAGGGTGGCTACACCTTC; CDR3aa: CASSLEGQGGYTF
j_gene: TRBJ1-1; abundance: few; d_gene: TRBD1; v_gene: TRBV29-1; CDR3nt: TGCAGCGTAAGACAGGGGATGAACACTGAAGCTTTCTTT; CDR3aa: CSVRQGMNTEAFF
j_gene: TRBJ2-7; abundance: NA; d_gene: NA; v_gene: TRBV20-1; CDR3nt: TGCAGTGCTAGACCAGGGGTAAGCCACGAGCAGTACTTC; CDR3aa: CSARPGVSHEQYF
j_gene: TRBJ1-5; abundance: NA; d_gene: TRBD1; v_gene: TRBV12-3/TRBV12-4; CDR3nt: TGTGCCAGCAGTTTTGCCGGGACAGGGAGGGGTCAGCCCCAGCATTTT; CDR3aa: CASSFAGTGRGQPQHF